The 15 T cell receptor beta chains listed next were all sequenced from one sample in a study of T cell repertoires in cytomegalovirus infection. No cognate antigen is known for these TCRs. TCRdb re-derived calls from the reads in MiXCR, one entry per CDR3 protein. This sample has about 900,000 distinct CDR3 sequences, with about a third found just once. The input for sequencing was cultured CD8+ T cells from PBMCs, taken from culture after CMV antigen stimulation. The receptors were sampled from a human donor in good health (CMV status not recorded). Some clones in this sample may be carry-over from other donors' samples.

The chain uses TRBV7-3 and TRBJ2-3; 13 positions match TRBD2. The CDR3 loop spans 16 amino acids. Trimming removed 7 bases from V and 1 base from J; junction bases left unmatched: 5. Germline assignment: CDR1 SGHTA and CDR2 FQGTGA. This CDR3 is CASTEGTSGGTDTQYF. The CDR3 DNA is TGTGCCAGCACCGAAGGGACTAGCGGGGGCACAGATACGCAGTATTTT.

Only a few counts were recorded for this clonotype. V usage is TRBV5-6 and J usage is TRBJ2-1; D is ambiguous. The length of the CDR3 is 16 residues. Trimming removed 1 base from V and 2 bases from J, with 13 bases in between. The germline V gene encodes CDR1 SGHDT and CDR2 YYEEEE. The CDR3 protein is CASSLPQDVPYNEQFF. Written as DNA, the CDR3 is TGTGCCAGCAGCTTGCCGCAGGACGTACCCTACAATGAGCAGTTCTTC. The variable domain in full, with the rest retrieved from reference TRBV5-6 and TRBJ2-1, is DAGVTQSPTHLIKTRGQQVTLRCSPKSGHDTVSWYQQALGQGPQFIFQYYEEEERQRGNFPDRFSGHQFPNYSSELNVNALLLGDSALYLCASSLPQDVPYNEQFFGPGTRLTVL.

This clonotype was seen only a few times. The V gene is TRBV27, the J gene TRBJ2-5; D possibly matches TRBD1 or TRBD2 (5 bases each). The germline V gene has CDR1 MNHEY and CDR2 SMNVEV (reference sequence). CDR3 length: 14 residues. V shed 6 bases and J shed 2 bases, with 13 bases lying between them. CDR3 sequence: CASRPPGRQETQYF. For the CDR3, the DNA is TGTGCCAGCAGACCCCCGGGGCGGCAAGAGACCCAGTACTTC.

Concerning this clonotype: A junction end diverges from the germline sequence, so it may reflect a read error. The rearrangement joins TRBV5-3 to TRBJ1-5; D not resolved. TRBV5-3 is an ORF; its function is uncertain. This CDR3 is built from 15 residues. CDR3 sequence (DNA): TGTGCCAGCAGCTCGGCGTCAACGCGCAATCAGCCCCAGCATTTT. This gives the protein CASSSASTRNQPQHF.

The gene calls are TRBV27 and TRBJ2-1, with a weak D call TRBD2 (5 bases). Germline V CDR1 and CDR2: MNHEY, SMNVEV (reference sequence). The length of the CDR3 is 13 residues. Between the trimmed V and J ends, which lost 6 bases and 6 bases, there was a span of 12 bases. CDR3 in amino acids: CASRPGLSNEQFF. CDR3 coding DNA: TGTGCCAGCAGACCCGGACTCAGCAATGAGCAGTTCTTC.

Ten or more counts support this clonotype. This chain joins TRBV7-9 and TRBJ2-5; D may be TRBD1 or TRBD2 (5 bases each). Trimming cost V 5 bases and J 4 bases, with 17 bases left between them. Looked up from germline, CDR1 is SEHNR and CDR2 is FQNEAQ (reference sequence). This CDR3 is built from 15 residues. The CDR3, as DNA: TGTGCCAGCAGCCGATCGGGACCTTCTTTAGAGACCCAGTACTTC. Translation: CASSRSGPSLETQYF.

The CDR3 sequence is CASSAQGAYYGYTF. CDR3 DNA: TGTGCCAGTAGTGCACAGGGGGCGTACTATGGCTACACCTTC. This chain links TRBV19 with TRBJ1-2; TRBD1 matches 9 bases. J was trimmed by 3 bases and V by 5 bases; bases with no gene match: 4. Germline values: CDR1 LNHDA, CDR2 SQIVND (reference sequence). The CDR3 contains 14 residues.

This chain links TRBV29-1 with TRBJ2-1; D not resolved. The CDR3 consists of 13 residues. Germline V lookup: CDR1 SQVTM, CDR2 ANQGSEA. V lost 8 bases, J lost 3 bases, and 14 bases lay in between. CDR3 residues: CSTEERNYNEQFF. The DNA for the CDR3 is TGCAGCACTGAAGAGCGAAACTACAATGAGCAGTTCTTC.

This chain connects TRBV7-6 to TRBJ1-1; TRBD1 matches 7 bases. CDR3 length: 14 residues. Losses at the gene ends were 0 bases for V and 5 bases for J; bases not matched to a gene: 3. CDR1 and CDR2 from the germline V gene are SGHVS and FNYEAQ. CDR3 coding DNA: TGTGCCAGCAGCTTAGCAGCAGGGGGGACTGAAGCTTTCTTT. It is translated as CASSLAAGGTEAFF.

In its sample, this clonotype was seen a few times. V usage is TRBV27 and J usage is TRBJ2-1, with 9 bases aligning to TRBD2. The CDR3 consists of 15 residues. V trimming: 3 bases; J trimming: 7 bases; junction bases outside the gene matches: 7. In germline, CDR1 is MNHEY, CDR2 SMNVEV (reference sequence). CDR3 DNA sequence: TGTGCCAGCAGTTTCGGTAGCGGGGGAGGTAATGAGCAGTTCTTC. It translates to CASSFGSGGGNEQFF.

This clonotype was seen only a few times. The chain is built from TRBV6-6 and TRBJ1-1; 9 bases are shared with TRBD1. CDR3 size: 15 residues. Unmatched junction bases numbered 3, after V lost 2 bases and J lost 2 bases. CDR1 is MNHNY, CDR2 SVGAGI, per germline (reference sequence). In nucleotides, the CDR3 is TGTGCCAGCAGTTACCAGGGACAGGGTAACACTGAAGCTTTCTTT. Its translation is CASSYQGQGNTEAFF.

This clonotype was recorded a few times. This rearrangement joins TRBV5-6 to TRBJ2-1; D may be TRBD1 (6 bases). Per germline, CDR1 SGHDT and CDR2 YYEEEE. Trimming removed 4 bases from V and 7 bases from J, with 9 bases in between. This CDR3 is built from 12 residues. CDR3 DNA sequence: TGTGCCAGCAGCCACAGGGTGAATGAGCAGTTCTTC. This translates into CASSHRVNEQFF.

Worth noting for this clonotype: The junction differs from germline at one of its ends, possibly a read error. The rearrangement uses TRBV27 and TRBJ2-7, with D perhaps being TRBD1 or TRBD2 (5 bases each). Germline CDR1 reads MNHEY; CDR2 reads SMNVEV (reference sequence). This CDR3 is 15 amino acids long. The CDR3 here is CVSSLGTPSSYEQYF. CDR3 DNA: TGTGTCAGCAGTTTAGGGACGCCCAGCTCCTACGAGCAGTACTTC.

The chain couples TRBV5-6 to TRBJ2-5, with D perhaps being TRBD1 or TRBD2 (5 bases each). This CDR3 has 14 amino acids. Germline V CDR1 and CDR2: SGHDT, YYEEEE. Trimming left V 3 bases short and J 1 base short, with 10 bases between. DNA for the CDR3: TGTGCCAGCAGCTCGGGACCGCTCCAAGAGACCCAGTACTTC. Its translation: CASSSGPLQETQYF. Drawing the rest from reference TRBV5-6 and TRBJ2-5, the complete variable domain is DAGVTQSPTHLIKTRGQQVTLRCSPKSGHDTVSWYQQALGQGPQFIFQYYEEEERQRGNFPDRFSGHQFPNYSSELNVNALLLGDSALYLCASSSGPLQETQYFGPGTRLLVL.

This clonotype was observed a handful of times. The V and J genes are TRBV4-3 and TRBJ2-1; TRBD2 matches 9 bases. The germline CDR1 and CDR2 sequences are LGHNA and YSLEER. This CDR3 region has 17 residues. V was clipped by 2 bases and J by 4 bases; unmatched bases: 9. The CDR3 region has the DNA TGCGCCAGCAGCCAAAGTTCTAGCGGGGCGTATTACAATGAGCAGTTCTTC. The encoded protein is CASSQSSSGAYYNEQFF.